The rows below give T cell receptor beta chains drawn from one sample of a study of T cell repertoires in cytomegalovirus infection. TCRdb itself ran the reads through MiXCR, one entry per CDR3 protein. The sample has more than 300,000 distinct CDR3 sequences, about 35% seen once. These receptors lack a known antigen. The sequencing here drew on cultured PBMCs, taken from culture after CMV antigen stimulation. Source of these receptors: a human donor in good health (CMV status not recorded). Some clones in this sample may be carry-over from other donors' samples. Both conserved end residues are part of each CDR3. Each record gives: clone size, D gene, V gene, J gene, CDR3 DNA, CDR3 protein. The D gene is left open where the match is weak. Expanded clones get a size class; other rows say once, few or many, or leave the size out.

>.|TRBD1|TRBV4-1|TRBJ2-3
TGCGCCAGCAGCCAAGACGGAACAGGGGCCACAGATACGCAGTATTTT
CASSQDGTGATDTQYF
>few|TRBD2|TRBV11-2|TRBJ2-7
TGTGCCAGCAGCCGAACCACTCATAGCGGGGCGGGCTCCTACGAGCAGTACTTC
CASSRTTHSGAGSYEQYF
>.|TRBD2|TRBV5-1|TRBJ2-1
TGCGCCAGCAGCTTGGTTTCCGGGACTAGCGGGAGCAATGAGCAGTTCTTC
CASSLVSGTSGSNEQFF
>few|TRBD2|TRBV5-1|TRBJ2-3
TGCGCCAGCAGCTTGGAGGCGGGAGAGGGCCCAGATACGCAGTATTTT
CASSLEAGEGPDTQYF
>few|.|TRBV12-3/TRBV12-4|TRBJ2-3
TGTGCCAGCAGTTTTGTGGGTCGCACAGATACGCAGTATTTT
CASSFVGRTDTQYF
>few|TRBD2|TRBV30|TRBJ2-1
TGTGCCTGGAGTGTACCTAAGGGAGGGCCATACAATGAGCAGTTCTTC
CAWSVPKGGPYNEQFF
>.|TRBD2|TRBV5-1|TRBJ2-3
TGCGCCAGCAGACCGACTAGCGGGAGGGCAGATACGCAGTATTTT
CASRPTSGRADTQYF
>.|TRBD1|TRBV4-1|TRBJ2-7
TGCGCCAGCAGCCACGGACAGGGGCCTTCCTACGAGCAGTACTTC
CASSHGQGPSYEQYF
>.|.|TRBV4-1|TRBJ1-4
TGCGCCAGCAGCCATGGCAGAATCCAAGGAGTTGTTAATGAAAAACTGTTTTTT
CASSHGRIQGVVNEKLFF
>.|.|TRBV7-9|TRBJ1-2
TGTACCAGCAGCTTAAGGGGCGGGCCGCTTATAAACTATGGCTACACCTTC
CTSSLRGGPLINYGYTF
>.|TRBD2|TRBV7-2|TRBJ2-3
TGTGCCAGCAGCTTTTTAAGCGGGAGAACAGATACGCAGTATTTT
CASSFLSGRTDTQYF
>many|.|TRBV7-2|TRBJ2-7
TGTGCCAGCAGCTTAGAAAGCGGGTCGAGCTCCTACGAGCAGTACTTC
CASSLESGSSSYEQYF
>.|.|TRBV11-1|TRBJ2-7
TGTGCCAGCAGCGCGCCGGGACGCCTCTCCTACGAGCAGTACTTC
CASSAPGRLSYEQYF
>.|.|TRBV7-3|TRBJ2-3
TGTGCCAGCAGCCGCCGTCCCGGGTCCACAGATACGCAGTATTTT
CASSRRPGSTDTQYF
>few|TRBD1|TRBV7-2|TRBJ2-7
TGTGCCAGCAGCTTAGGGACAGGGGCAAAATCCTACGAGCAGTACTTC
CASSLGTGAKSYEQYF
>.|.|TRBV19|TRBJ1-1
TGTGCCAGTAGTATAGATCGAGACTGGGGTAACACTGAAGCTTTCTTT
CASSIDRDWGNTEAFF
>.|.|TRBV20-1|TRBJ1-3
TGCAGTGCCAGCGACATGAACTCTGGAAACACCATATATTTT
CSASDMNSGNTIYF
>.|.|TRBV7-9|TRBJ1-2
TGTGCCAGCAGCTTAGACAGGGTTGACGATGGCTACACCTTC
CASSLDRVDDGYTF
>.|TRBD2|TRBV2|TRBJ2-1
TGTGCCAGCAGTGGGACTAGCGGGATGTCAGATGAGCAGTTCTTC
CASSGTSGMSDEQFF
>many|TRBD2|TRBV19|TRBJ2-1
TGTGCCAGTCGGGGGGATAGAGAGCAGTTCTTC
CASRGDREQFF
>few|TRBD1|TRBV11-2|TRBJ2-2
TGTGCCAGCAGCTCTACAGGGGTCACCGGGGAGCTGTTTTTT
CASSSTGVTGELFF
>.|.|TRBV5-5|TRBJ1-5
TGTGCCAGCAGCGTAGGGCCAGGGAGGAATCAGCCCCAGCATTTT
CASSVGPGRNQPQHF
>many|TRBD1|TRBV11-3|TRBJ1-6
TGTGCCAGTCGGGACAGGGGGCACAATAATTCACCCCTCCACTTT
CASRDRGHNNSPLHF
>.|.|TRBV7-8|TRBJ1-5
TGTGCCAGCAGCTTAGCGGATAGCAATCAGCCCCAGCATTTT
CASSLADSNQPQHF
>.|TRBD1|TRBV20-1|TRBJ2-5
TGCAGTGCTAGAGCACCAGGGGGAGAGACCCAGTACTTC
CSARAPGGETQYF
>few|.|TRBV4-1|TRBJ1-4
TGCGCCAGCAGCCACCCGAGTTCTAATGAAAAACTGTTTTTT
CASSHPSSNEKLFF
>.|TRBD1|TRBV9|TRBJ2-5
TGTGCCAGCAGCACCTCGACAGGGGGAGTGGAGACCCAGTACTTC
CASSTSTGGVETQYF
>.|TRBD2|TRBV6-2/TRBV6-3|TRBJ2-3
TGTGCCAGCAGTTACTCAATCCTTGGACTAGCTTCAGATACGCAGTATTTT
CASSYSILGLASDTQYF
>few|.|TRBV19|TRBJ2-3
TGTGCCAGTAGTATAGAAGGGTCCTCGGATATTCCAGATACGCAGTATTTT
CASSIEGSSDIPDTQYF
>few|TRBD1|TRBV6-1|TRBJ1-4
TGTGCCAGCAGTGGGGGACAGGGAAGAGAAAAACTGTTTTTT
CASSGGQGREKLFF
>few|TRBD2|TRBV7-2|TRBJ2-7
TGTGCCAGCGGCTCCCCCGGGACTACCACCTTCCACGAGCAGTACTTC
CASGSPGTTTFHEQYF
>few|.|TRBV28|TRBJ1-6
TGTGCCAGCAGTTTATCCCAGGTGTATAATTCACCCCTCCACTTT
CASSLSQVYNSPLHF
>.|.|TRBV5-6|TRBJ1-5
TGTGCCAGCAGCTTGCAAAGGCCGGACGGGCCCCAGCATTTT
CASSLQRPDGPQHF
>.|.|TRBV7-9|TRBJ2-7
TGTGCCAGCAGCTTGAGGGCAGGATTAAGCTCCTACGAGCAGTACTTC
CASSLRAGLSSYEQYF
>many|TRBD2|TRBV7-2|TRBJ2-5
TGTGCCAGCAGCTTGGTAGCGGGAGGTCAAGAGACCCAGTACTTC
CASSLVAGGQETQYF
>.|.|TRBV12-3/TRBV12-4|TRBJ1-5
TGTGCCAGCAGTTTTGGGGACACCGATCAGCCCCAGCATTTT
CASSFGDTDQPQHF
>.|TRBD1|TRBV7-9|TRBJ1-2
TGTGCCAGCAGCTCCCCTGACAGGGAGGCTAACTATGGCTACACCTTC
CASSSPDREANYGYTF